What follows is one T cell receptor beta chain and its context. The sample originates from a study of blood T cell repertoires in COVID-19. Across the study: Spain, Italy and the United States supplied samples that represented acute and convalescent COVID-19. The cDNA or gDNA used as material had been derived from T cells, B-cell-depleted T cells, or PBMCs.

In the authors' methods: How many nucleated cells were present was estimated from reference gene primer amplification. Clones were read by immunoSEQ multiplex PCR, and TCRdb kept only the in-frame ones, dropping some. The DNA was the basis for D and trimming; V, J and clone size are from that table. The table records 150,000 to 200,000 clones, about 81% of them present only once. This TCR came from a man between 60 and 75 years old with active or convalescent COVID-19. Material for sequencing was peripheral blood.

The CDR3 DNA reads TGTGCCAGCAGGCCGATGGGCAGGGTAACTGGGGCCAACGTCCTGACTTTC. It translates to CASRPMGRVTGANVLTF. The chain links TRBV28 to TRBJ2-6, with D perhaps TRBD1 (5 bases). The CDR3 has 17 amino acids. V gave up 6 bases and J gave up 2 bases, with 17 bases separating them. The germline V gene encodes CDR1 MDHEN and CDR2 SYDVKM. Full variable domain (missing parts from reference TRBV28 and TRBJ2-6): DVKVTQSSRYLVKRTGEKVFLECVQDMDHENMFWYRQDPGLGLRLIYFSYDVKMKEKGDIPEGYSVSREKKERFSLILESASTNQTSMYLCASRPMGRVTGANVLTFGAGSRLTVL.